This T cell receptor beta chain was found in a study of breast tumors, draining lymph nodes, adjacent tissues. This clonotype came up many times. Trimming took 0 bases from V and 6 from J; bases not matched to a gene: 5. The germline gives CDR1 SGHRS, CDR2 YFSETQ. The CDR3 totals 15 residues. Each CDR3 protein gets one entry after TCRdb re-called the multiplex PCR reads with MiXCR. In the table there are 130,000 or so distinct CDR3 sequences, about 20% of which are singletons. Samples came from axillary lymph nodes draining the breast cancer. This sequence joins TRBV5-1 and TRBJ2-7, with TRBD1 identical over 11 bases. The material sequenced was axillary lymph node tissue. The sequence was obtained from a female donor with breast cancer. Some clones in this sample may be carry-over from other donors' samples. The CDR3 protein is CASSLAGQGAVEQYF. The CDR3 DNA reads TGCGCCAGCAGCTTGGCAGGACAGGGGGCTGTCGAGCAGTACTTC. Drawing the rest from reference TRBV5-1 and TRBJ2-7, the complete variable domain is KAGVTQTPRYLIKTRGQQVTLSCSPISGHRSVSWYQQTPGQGLQFLFEYFSETQRNKGNFPGRFSGRQFSNSRSEMNVSTLELGDSALYLCASSLAGQGAVEQYFGPGTRLTVT.